Included here is one T cell receptor (beta chain) sequence, with context. Its antigen is as yet unknown. TCRdb's table, derived via immunoSEQ multiplex PCR, lists solely in-frame clones and lacks some. This sample has roughly 470 clones; 70% to 80% occur once, and the top ten carry about 17%. This specimen belongs to a study of high-grade serous ovarian cancer treatment subgroups. Study results and limitations: Tumors within one patient showed repertoire similarity of roughly 0.11 to 0.79.

Tumor samples were obtained before definitive surgery or chemotherapy. There are 15 residues in the CDR3. Trimming took 0 bases from V and 7 from J, leaving 13 bases between them. CDR1 and CDR2 from the germline V gene are LGHNA and YSLEER. This TCR came from a human donor with high-grade serous ovarian cancer. The sequenced sample was tumor tissue. The V gene is TRBV4-3, the J gene TRBJ2-1; D might be TRBD1 or TRBD2, each matching 6 bases. In DNA form, the CDR3 reads TGCGCCAGCAGCCAAGATTTGTGGGGGGCTAATGAGCAGTTCTTC. It codes for CASSQDLWGANEQFF.